These 6 T cell receptor beta chains were all obtained from the same sample, sequenced in a study of OX40 agonist ivuxolimab in advanced cancers. Libraries were prepared by immunoSEQ multiplex PCR; TCRdb keeps only in-frame clonotypes and omits some of them. The data show over 55,000 clones, 91% seen once. The source was CD4+ or CD8+ T cells sorted from blood, collected in a trial of the OX40 agonist ivuxolimab. These receptors came from an adult with an advanced solid tumor such as melanoma, head and neck, liver or kidney cancer.

The V gene is TRBV7-2, the J gene TRBJ2-7; D remains unclear. Per the germline V gene, CDR1 is SGHTA and CDR2 is FQGNSA. This CDR3 region has 15 residues. V was shortened by 5 bases and J by 1 base, with 15 bases between the two germline ends. The DNA for the CDR3 is TGTGCCAGCAGCAACCCCGTTATGAGATCCTACGAGCAGTACTTC. It is translated as CASSNPVMRSYEQYF.

In DNA, the CDR3 is TGTGCCAGCAGCGTAGCGACTAGCGGACACAATGAGCAGTTCTTC. Translation gives CASSVATSGHNEQFF. The V call is TRBV9, the J call TRBJ2-1, with 9 bases fitting TRBD2. The J segment lost 5 bases and the V segment lost 0 bases, leaving 3 bases of the junction unmatched. Per the germline V gene, CDR1 is SGDLS and CDR2 is YYNGEE. The CDR3 consists of 15 residues. Full variable domain (outside the CDR3, taken from reference TRBV9 and TRBJ2-1): DSGVTQTPKHLITATGQRVTLRCSPRSGDLSVYWYQQSLDQGLQFLIQYYNGEERAKGNILERFSAQQFPDLHSELNLSSLELGDSALYFCASSVATSGHNEQFFGPGTRLTVL.

This chain links TRBV2 with TRBJ2-7; maybe TRBD1 (6 bases). The CDR3 covers 14 residues. Trimming removed 2 bases from V and 9 bases from J, with 17 bases in between. Germline loops: CDR1 SNHLY, CDR2 FYNNEI. CDR3 coding DNA: TGTGCCAGCAGTGAACAGGGGATATCCGTAGGGCAGTACTTC. Translation: CASSEQGISVGQYF.

The chain employs TRBV5-5 and TRBJ1-5; D gene unclear. The germline CDR1 and CDR2 sequences are SGHKS and YYEKEE (reference sequence). The CDR3 loop spans 15 amino acids. V lost 1 base to trimming and J lost 4 bases, with 12 bases between them. In DNA form, the CDR3 reads TGTGCCAGCAGCTTGTCGGCAGGTTTAAATCAGCCCCAGCATTTT. Translated: CASSLSAGLNQPQHF.

This chain connects TRBV6-1 to TRBJ2-7, with D unresolved. CDR3 length equals 15 residues. Germline-derived CDR1 and CDR2 are MNHNS and SASEGT. V dropped 2 bases and J dropped 2 bases, with 13 bases sitting between them. Here the CDR3 DNA reads TGTGCCAGCAGTGAAATTTTATCCGAGCCCTACGAGCAGTACTTC. This translates into CASSEILSEPYEQYF.

This chain connects TRBV7-2 to TRBJ2-5, with D perhaps matching TRBD1 or TRBD2 (6 bases each). Germline V lookup: CDR1 SGHTA, CDR2 FQGNSA. Trimming shortened V by 3 bases and J by 5 bases, and 16 bases separated the two germline ends. The CDR3 totals 15 residues. The CDR3 DNA sequence: TGTGCCAGCAGCTTCCAATGGGGGGCTCAGGAGACCCAGTACTTC. Translating gives CASSFQWGAQETQYF. The variable domain in full, completed from reference TRBV7-2 and TRBJ2-5, reads GAGVSQSPSNKVTEKGKDVELRCDPISGHTALYWYRQSLGQGLEFLIYFQGNSAPDKSGLPSDRFSAERTGGSVSTLTIQRTQQEDSAVYLCASSFQWGAQETQYFGPGTRLLVL.